This is a list of T cell receptor beta chains from one sample in a study of OX40 agonist ivuxolimab in advanced cancers. The protocol was immunoSEQ multiplex PCR, while the TCRdb copy is restricted to in-frame clones and leaves out a portion. The sample consists of some 91,000 clones, around 87% of them appearing once. This material consisted of CD4+ or CD8+ T cells sorted from blood, taken in a trial of the OX40 agonist ivuxolimab. These TCRs come from an adult with an advanced solid tumor such as melanoma, head and neck, liver or kidney cancer. The CDR3 runs from the conserved cysteine through the conserved F or W.

j_gene: TRBJ2-7
v_gene: TRBV6-1
CDR3aa: CATRGQGVYEQYF

j_gene: TRBJ2-6
v_gene: TRBV19
CDR3aa: CASSISSGANVLTF

j_gene: TRBJ1-4
v_gene: TRBV28
CDR3aa: CASSQSNEKLFF

j_gene: TRBJ1-1
v_gene: TRBV10-3
CDR3aa: CAISGGATEAFF

j_gene: TRBJ2-5
v_gene: TRBV19
CDR3aa: CASRTVGETQYF

j_gene: TRBJ1-4
v_gene: TRBV10-3
CDR3aa: CAISESSQGSPLGEKLFF

j_gene: TRBJ2-7
v_gene: TRBV28
CDR3aa: CASIKGLASYEQYF

j_gene: TRBJ2-1
v_gene: TRBV5-1
CDR3aa: CASGSDRGYNEQFF

j_gene: TRBJ2-7
v_gene: TRBV28
CDR3aa: CASSPPPRGGLGEQYF

j_gene: TRBJ1-4
v_gene: TRBV7-9
CDR3aa: CASSSNSAFKLFF

j_gene: TRBJ1-2
v_gene: TRBV27
CDR3aa: CASWDRFNYGYTF

j_gene: TRBJ1-1
v_gene: TRBV27
CDR3aa: CASSPWRFAEAFF

j_gene: TRBJ2-7
v_gene: TRBV29-1
CDR3aa: CSATTSGNYEQYF

j_gene: TRBJ2-2
v_gene: TRBV18
CDR3aa: CASSPPQGPITGELFF

j_gene: TRBJ1-2
v_gene: TRBV2
CDR3aa: CASGLTNYGYTF

j_gene: TRBJ2-5
v_gene: TRBV5-4
CDR3aa: CASSKAGGQETQYF

j_gene: TRBJ1-4
v_gene: TRBV6-6
CDR3aa: CASSYTRMANEKLFF

j_gene: TRBJ1-2
v_gene: TRBV7-2
CDR3aa: CASSLRGRGYTF

j_gene: TRBJ2-3
v_gene: TRBV6-1
CDR3aa: CASSVEVEDTQYF

j_gene: TRBJ2-3
v_gene: TRBV19
CDR3aa: CASSYRPNSDTQYF

j_gene: TRBJ2-1
v_gene: TRBV7-3
CDR3aa: CASSPRAGGSNEQFF

j_gene: TRBJ1-5
v_gene: TRBV5-5
CDR3aa: CASSQAAGQGGQPQHF

j_gene: TRBJ2-3
v_gene: TRBV4-1
CDR3aa: CASSIQGLAGADTQYF

j_gene: TRBJ2-1
v_gene: TRBV27
CDR3aa: CASTTLWGAQNEQFF

j_gene: TRBJ2-1
v_gene: TRBV7-6
CDR3aa: CASSLVQSGEQFF

j_gene: TRBJ1-4
v_gene: TRBV7-3
CDR3aa: CASSVRGGPNEKLFF

j_gene: TRBJ2-1
v_gene: TRBV4-1
CDR3aa: CASSQGGLAGRNEQFF

j_gene: TRBJ2-1
v_gene: TRBV11-3
CDR3aa: CASSPGGGIHNEQFF

j_gene: TRBJ2-3
v_gene: TRBV19
CDR3aa: CASSGGTSSVTDTQYF

j_gene: TRBJ1-6
v_gene: TRBV9
CDR3aa: CASSTGQGDNSPLHF

j_gene: TRBJ1-5
v_gene: TRBV10-2
CDR3aa: CASSELTNQPQHF

j_gene: TRBJ2-1
v_gene: TRBV7-9
CDR3aa: CASSPADFFYNEQFF

j_gene: TRBJ1-2
v_gene: TRBV9
CDR3aa: CASSLQGMDYGYTF

j_gene: TRBJ1-5
v_gene: TRBV18
CDR3aa: CASSPPAAGQPQHF

j_gene: TRBJ2-3
v_gene: TRBV9
CDR3aa: CASSARDTQYF

j_gene: TRBJ1-1
v_gene: TRBV28
CDR3aa: CASSLTGQGEAFF

j_gene: TRBJ2-3
v_gene: TRBV7-2
CDR3aa: CASSFRQGDTQYF

j_gene: TRBJ2-6
v_gene: TRBV19
CDR3aa: CASSPRDRAGANVLTF

j_gene: TRBJ2-3
v_gene: TRBV19
CDR3aa: CASSGQGLRTDTQYF

j_gene: TRBJ2-5
v_gene: TRBV19
CDR3aa: CASSRTSGDQETQYF

j_gene: TRBJ2-7
v_gene: TRBV27
CDR3aa: CASSDHSRGGSYEQYF

j_gene: TRBJ2-7
v_gene: TRBV5-6
CDR3aa: CASSLGTELGSYEQYF

j_gene: TRBJ2-7
v_gene: TRBV6-5
CDR3aa: CATLRAEQYF

j_gene: TRBJ2-5
v_gene: TRBV5-6
CDR3aa: CASSLAGLGRETQYF